This TCR beta chain was sequenced for a study of OX40 agonist ivuxolimab in advanced cancers. The CDR3 has 15 residues. The V gene's germline CDR1 is SEHNR and CDR2 FQNEAQ (reference sequence). The V end lost 1 base, the J end lost 3 bases, and 12 bases lay between the germline ends. Assay used: immunoSEQ multiplex PCR; TCRdb lists only in-frame clones, some missing. The data show some 83,000 clones, approximately 86% seen once. A single count supports this clone. This TCR came from an adult with an advanced solid tumor such as melanoma, head and neck, liver or kidney cancer. Material: CD4+ or CD8+ T cells sorted from blood, obtained in a trial of the OX40 agonist ivuxolimab. The gene calls are TRBV7-9 and TRBJ1-1; unclear D gene. CDR3 residues: CASSLVSGRYTEAFF. The CDR3 region has the DNA TGTGCCAGCAGCTTAGTCAGTGGCAGATACACTGAAGCTTTCTTT.